The 8 T cell receptor beta chains listed next were all sequenced from one sample in a study of CD8+CD57+ T cells in acquired aplastic anemia (dated by TCRdb to 2017 to 2018). Instrument on record: Illumina HiSeq 2000. TCR beta VDJ combination and CDR3 sequence profiling used genomic DNA as the template. TCRdb trimmed the raw reads at Q25, called clones with MiXCR and kept productive beta chains. Each entry merges the rows of one CDR3 protein and shows their most common DNA and genes. This sample has approximately 380,000 distinct CDR3 sequences in its table, and roughly 64% of those were observed once. The ten largest clones capture 3.5% to 4.5% of the sample. Sequenced sample: sorted CD4+, CD8+, or CD8+CD57+ T cells (not recorded which) from PBMCs. These receptors were obtained from a human donor in good health, serving as a control.

For this clonotype: An end of the junction differs from the germline gene, which may be a read error. This chain's CDR3 is CASTTSGGAGTDTQYF. DNA of the CDR3: TGCGCCAGCACTACTAGCGGGGGGGCCGGGACAGATACGCAGTACTTT. The V and J genes are TRBV5-1 and TRBJ2-3; TRBD2 matches at 13 bases. The length of the CDR3 is 16 residues. CDR1 and CDR2 from the germline V gene are SGHRS and YFSETQ. Filled out from reference TRBV5-1 and TRBJ2-3, the complete variable domain reads KAGVTQTPRYLIKTRGQQVTLSCSPISGHRSVSWYQQTPGQGLQFLFEYFSETQRNKGNFPGRFSGRQFSNSRSEMNVSTLELGDSALYLCASTTSGGAGTDTQYFGPGTRLTVL.

Worth noting for this clonotype: A read error may account for a junction end that differs from germline. The rearrangement uses TRBV10-3 and TRBJ1-2; D not resolved. The CDR3 is made up of 13 amino acids. The germline V gene has CDR1 ENHRY and CDR2 SYGVKD. The CDR3: CAISDQQDYGHTF. The CDR3 DNA is TGTGCCATCAGTGACCAGCAGGACTATGGCCACACCTTC.

The J gene is TRBJ1-5, the V gene TRBV7-2, with D unclear. Germline V CDR1 and CDR2: SGHTA, FQGNSA. The CDR3 consists of 13 residues. V was trimmed by 3 bases and J by 14 bases, leaving 17 bases between them. CDR3 nucleotide sequence: TGTGCCAGCAGCTTTGATAGCAATCAGTCCAAGCATTTT. As protein: CASSFDSNQSKHF.

The genes are TRBV7-9 and TRBJ1-5; D might be TRBD1 (5 bases). V lost 5 bases and J lost 13, with 27 bases in between. Germline CDR1 reads SEHNR; CDR2 reads FQNEAQ (reference sequence). This CDR3 is 16 amino acids long. DNA of the CDR3: TGTGCCAGCAGCAGGGACGGTAGAGGCAGAGATCCGCAGCAGCATTTT. It yields the protein CASSRDGRGRDPQQHF.

V is TRBV20-1 and J is TRBJ2-3; 7 nucleotides line up with TRBD1. From germline, CDR1 is DFQATT and CDR2 SNEGSKA (reference sequence). There are 12 residues in the CDR3. V lost 1 base, J lost 13 bases, and 8 bases stayed unmatched. This CDR3 is CSARGDSRYEYF. CDR3 DNA: TGCAGTGCTAGAGGGGACAGTCGATATGAGTATTTT.

This clonotype was counted at least ten times. The chain employs TRBV29-1 and TRBJ2-2; D gene ambiguous. Germline-derived CDR1 and CDR2 are SQVTM and ANQGSEA. CDR3 length: 13 residues. Trimming cost V 6 bases and J 5 bases, with 13 bases left between them. Written as DNA, the CDR3 is TGCAGCGTAGAAAGGACCTCTACCGGGGAGCTGTTTTTT. This codes for CSVERTSTGELFF.

Details on this clonotype: A much larger clone sits a single nucleotide away, making a read error possible. The rearrangement joins TRBV6-1 to TRBJ1-1; possibly TRBD1 for D (5 bases). Germline V gene data show CDR1 as MNHNS and CDR2 as SASEGT. This CDR3 spans 14 amino acids. V lost 6 bases, J lost 2 bases, and 13 bases lay in between. The CDR3 DNA is TGTGCCAGCAGGGGGCTTGCGGAAAACACTGAAGCTTTCTTT. Translation gives CASRGLAENTEAFF.

The chain recombines TRBV20-1 with TRBJ1-2; D gene unclear. Trimming cost V 3 bases and J 12 bases, with 17 bases left between them. This CDR3 contains 12 residues. Germline V gene sequence: CDR1 DFQATT, CDR2 SNEGSKA (reference sequence). CDR3 bases: TGCAGTGCTAGTTCCAGCGTTACAGATAACACCTTC. This gives the protein CSASSSVTDNTF.